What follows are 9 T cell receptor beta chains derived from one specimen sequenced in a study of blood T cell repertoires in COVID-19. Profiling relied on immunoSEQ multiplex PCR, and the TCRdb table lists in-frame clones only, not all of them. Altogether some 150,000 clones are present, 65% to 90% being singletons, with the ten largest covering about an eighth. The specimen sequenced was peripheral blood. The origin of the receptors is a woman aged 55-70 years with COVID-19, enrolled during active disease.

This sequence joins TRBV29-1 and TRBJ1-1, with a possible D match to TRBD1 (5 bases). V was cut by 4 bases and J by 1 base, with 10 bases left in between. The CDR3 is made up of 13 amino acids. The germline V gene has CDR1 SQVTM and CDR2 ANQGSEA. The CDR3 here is CSVVTQGNTEAFF. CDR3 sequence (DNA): TGCAGCGTTGTTACCCAGGGGAACACTGAAGCTTTCTTT. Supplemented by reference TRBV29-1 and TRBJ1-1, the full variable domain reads SAVISQKPSRDICQRGTSLTIQCQVDSQVTMMFWYRQQPGQSLTLIATANQGSEATYESGFVIDKFPISRPNLTFSTLTVSNMSPEDSSIYLCSVVTQGNTEAFFGQGTRLTVV.

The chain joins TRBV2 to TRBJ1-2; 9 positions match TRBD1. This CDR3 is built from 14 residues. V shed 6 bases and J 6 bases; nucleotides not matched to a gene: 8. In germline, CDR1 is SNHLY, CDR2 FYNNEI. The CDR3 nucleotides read TGTGCCAGCAGAAGATTCGGGACAGGGAATGGCTACACCTTC. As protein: CASRRFGTGNGYTF.

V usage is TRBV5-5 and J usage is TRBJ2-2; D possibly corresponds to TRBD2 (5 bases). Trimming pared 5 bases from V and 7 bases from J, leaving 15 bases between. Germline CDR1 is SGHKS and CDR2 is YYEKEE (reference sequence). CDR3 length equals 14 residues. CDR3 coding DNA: TGTGCCAGCAGGTTCGGATCGCGGGTCGGGGAGCTGTTTTTT. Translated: CASRFGSRVGELFF.

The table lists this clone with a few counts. CDR3 nucleotide sequence: TGTGCCAGCAGTTCCGATAGGGGTGAAGCTTTCTTT. Translated, it gives CASSSDRGEAFF. The rearrangement links TRBV2 to TRBJ1-1, with a weak D call TRBD1 (5 bases). The CDR3 runs 12 residues. Germline CDR1 reads SNHLY; CDR2 reads FYNNEI. V gave up 5 bases and J gave up 7 bases, with 11 bases separating them.

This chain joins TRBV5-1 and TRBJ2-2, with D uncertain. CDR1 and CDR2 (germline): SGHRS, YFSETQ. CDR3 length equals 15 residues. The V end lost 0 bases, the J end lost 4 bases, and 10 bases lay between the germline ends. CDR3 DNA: TGCGCCAGCAGCTTGGCCGGTAGCTCCACCGGGGAGCTGTTTTTT. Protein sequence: CASSLAGSSTGELFF.

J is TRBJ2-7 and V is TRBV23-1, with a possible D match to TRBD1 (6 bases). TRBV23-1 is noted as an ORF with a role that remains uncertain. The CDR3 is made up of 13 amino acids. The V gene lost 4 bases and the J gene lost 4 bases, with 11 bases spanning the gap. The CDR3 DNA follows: TGCGCCAGCAGTCCCCGACAGGAATACGAGCAGTACGTC. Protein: CASSPRQEYEQYV.

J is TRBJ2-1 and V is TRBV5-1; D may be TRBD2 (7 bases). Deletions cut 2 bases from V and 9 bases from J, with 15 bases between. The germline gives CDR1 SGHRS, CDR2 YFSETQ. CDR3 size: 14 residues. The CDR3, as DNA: TGCGCCAGCAGCTTTCCCGAGGGGGAGGGTGAGCAGTTCTTC. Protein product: CASSFPEGEGEQFF. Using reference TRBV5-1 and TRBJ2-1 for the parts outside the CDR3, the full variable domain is KAGVTQTPRYLIKTRGQQVTLSCSPISGHRSVSWYQQTPGQGLQFLFEYFSETQRNKGNFPGRFSGRQFSNSRSEMNVSTLELGDSALYLCASSFPEGEGEQFFGPGTRLTVL.

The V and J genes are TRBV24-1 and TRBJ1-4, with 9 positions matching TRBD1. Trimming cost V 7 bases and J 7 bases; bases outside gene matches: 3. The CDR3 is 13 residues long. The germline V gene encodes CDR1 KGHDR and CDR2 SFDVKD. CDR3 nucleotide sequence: TGTGCCACCAGGGGGACAGGGAGTGAAAAACTGTTTTTT. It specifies CATRGTGSEKLFF.

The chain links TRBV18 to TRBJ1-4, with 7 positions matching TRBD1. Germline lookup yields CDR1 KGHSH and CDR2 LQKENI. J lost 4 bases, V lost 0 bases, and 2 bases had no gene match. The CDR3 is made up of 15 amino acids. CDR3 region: CASSPPGQFNEKLFF. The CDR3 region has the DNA TGTGCCAGCTCACCACCGGGACAGTTTAATGAAAAACTGTTTTTT.